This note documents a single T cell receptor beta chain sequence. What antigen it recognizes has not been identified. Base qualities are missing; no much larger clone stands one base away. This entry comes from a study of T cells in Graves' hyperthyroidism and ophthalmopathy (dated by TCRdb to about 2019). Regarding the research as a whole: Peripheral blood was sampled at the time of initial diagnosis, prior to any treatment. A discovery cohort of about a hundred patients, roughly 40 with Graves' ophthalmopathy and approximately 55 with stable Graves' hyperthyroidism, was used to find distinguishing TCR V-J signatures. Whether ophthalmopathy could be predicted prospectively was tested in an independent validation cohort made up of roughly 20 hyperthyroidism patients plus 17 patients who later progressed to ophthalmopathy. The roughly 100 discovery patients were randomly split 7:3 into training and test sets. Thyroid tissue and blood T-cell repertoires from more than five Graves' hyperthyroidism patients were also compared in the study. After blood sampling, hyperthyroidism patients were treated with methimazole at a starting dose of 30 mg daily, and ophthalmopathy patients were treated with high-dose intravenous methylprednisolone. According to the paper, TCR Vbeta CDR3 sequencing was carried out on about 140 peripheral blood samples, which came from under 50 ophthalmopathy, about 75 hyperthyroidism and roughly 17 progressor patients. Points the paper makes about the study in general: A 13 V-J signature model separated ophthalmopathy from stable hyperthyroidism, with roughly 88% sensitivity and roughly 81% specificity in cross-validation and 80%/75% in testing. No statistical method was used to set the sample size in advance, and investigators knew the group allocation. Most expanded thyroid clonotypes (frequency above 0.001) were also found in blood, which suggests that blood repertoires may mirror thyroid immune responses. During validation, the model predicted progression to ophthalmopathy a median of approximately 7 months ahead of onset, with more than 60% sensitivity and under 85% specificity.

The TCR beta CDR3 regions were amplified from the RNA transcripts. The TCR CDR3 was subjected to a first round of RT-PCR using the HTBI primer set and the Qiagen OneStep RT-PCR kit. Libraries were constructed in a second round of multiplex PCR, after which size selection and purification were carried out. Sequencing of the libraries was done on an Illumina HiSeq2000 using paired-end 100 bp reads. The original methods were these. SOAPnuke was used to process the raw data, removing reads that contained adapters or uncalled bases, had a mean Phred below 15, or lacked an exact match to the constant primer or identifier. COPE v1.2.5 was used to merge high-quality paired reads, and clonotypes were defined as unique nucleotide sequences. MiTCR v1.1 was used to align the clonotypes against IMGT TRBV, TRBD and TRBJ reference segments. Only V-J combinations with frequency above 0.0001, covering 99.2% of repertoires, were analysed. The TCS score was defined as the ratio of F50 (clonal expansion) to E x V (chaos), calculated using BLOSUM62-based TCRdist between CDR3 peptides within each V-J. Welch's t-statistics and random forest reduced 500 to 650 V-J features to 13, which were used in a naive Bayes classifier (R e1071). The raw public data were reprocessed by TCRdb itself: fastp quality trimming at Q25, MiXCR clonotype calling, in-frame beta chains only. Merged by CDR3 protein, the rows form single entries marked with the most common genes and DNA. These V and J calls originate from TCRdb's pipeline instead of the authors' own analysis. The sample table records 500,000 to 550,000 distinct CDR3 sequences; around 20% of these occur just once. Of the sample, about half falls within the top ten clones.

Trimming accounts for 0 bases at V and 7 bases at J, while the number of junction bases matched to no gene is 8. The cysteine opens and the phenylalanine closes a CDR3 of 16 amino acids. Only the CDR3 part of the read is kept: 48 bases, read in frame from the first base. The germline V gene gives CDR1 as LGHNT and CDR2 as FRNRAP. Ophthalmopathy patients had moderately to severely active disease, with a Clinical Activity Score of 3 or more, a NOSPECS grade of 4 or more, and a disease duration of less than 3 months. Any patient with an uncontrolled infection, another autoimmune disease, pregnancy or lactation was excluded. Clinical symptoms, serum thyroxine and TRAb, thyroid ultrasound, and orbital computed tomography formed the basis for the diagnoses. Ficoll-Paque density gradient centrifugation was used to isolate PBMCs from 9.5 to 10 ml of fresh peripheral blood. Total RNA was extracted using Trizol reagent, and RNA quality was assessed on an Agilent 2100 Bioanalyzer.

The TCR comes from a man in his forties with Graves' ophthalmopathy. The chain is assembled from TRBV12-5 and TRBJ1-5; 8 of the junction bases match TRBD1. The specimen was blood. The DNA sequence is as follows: TGTGCTAGTGGTTTGGTACGGGCAGGGGGCAGGCAGCCCCAGCATTTT. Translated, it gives CASGLVRAGGRQPQHF. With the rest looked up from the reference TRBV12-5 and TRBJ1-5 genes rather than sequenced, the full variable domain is DARVTQTPRHKVTEMGQEVTMRCQPILGHNTVFWYRQTMMQGLELLAYFRNRAPLDDSGMPKDRFSAEMPDATLATLKIQPSEPRDSAVYFCASGLVRAGGRQPQHFGDGTRLSIL.